This T cell receptor (beta chain) derives from a study of blood T cell repertoires in COVID-19. On the study more broadly: Samples taken during acute and convalescent COVID-19 were collected in the United States, Italy and Spain.

Germline V gene data show CDR1 as PRHDT and CDR2 as FYEKMQ (reference sequence). The J segment lost 6 bases and the V segment lost 3 bases, leaving 7 bases of the junction unmatched. This CDR3 has 14 amino acids. Generated by immunoSEQ multiplex PCR, the TCRdb table keeps only in-frame clones and is missing some. The sample holds approximately 170,000 clones, approximately 87% seen once. The sample was peripheral blood. The origin of this receptor is a woman between 65 and 79 years old with acute or convalescent COVID-19. The chain uses TRBV13 and TRBJ1-1; 7 bases fit TRBD1. The CDR3 spells CASSLEGAGAEAFF. The CDR3 bases are TGTGCCAGCAGCTTGGAGGGGGCAGGCGCTGAAGCTTTCTTT.